This T cell receptor beta chain was documented in a study of T cells after somatic rescue of genetic block. The germline gives CDR1 MNHEY, CDR2 SVGAGI. The V segment lost 5 bases and the J segment 10 bases; nucleotides outside the gene matches: 9. There are 15 residues in the CDR3. Sequenced by immunoSEQ multiplex PCR; TCRdb stores in-frame clones only, minus some. This table has 100,000 to 120,000 clones, 90% to 95% appearing once. The specimen sequenced was peripheral blood mononuclear cells (PBMCs). The source of this sequence is a woman between 18 and 30 years old. J is TRBJ2-7 and V is TRBV6-5; TRBD2 matches 15 bases. Here the CDR3 reads CASSASGTSGGIQYF. The CDR3 DNA is TGTGCCAGCAGTGCGTCCGGGACTAGCGGGGGGATACAGTACTTC.